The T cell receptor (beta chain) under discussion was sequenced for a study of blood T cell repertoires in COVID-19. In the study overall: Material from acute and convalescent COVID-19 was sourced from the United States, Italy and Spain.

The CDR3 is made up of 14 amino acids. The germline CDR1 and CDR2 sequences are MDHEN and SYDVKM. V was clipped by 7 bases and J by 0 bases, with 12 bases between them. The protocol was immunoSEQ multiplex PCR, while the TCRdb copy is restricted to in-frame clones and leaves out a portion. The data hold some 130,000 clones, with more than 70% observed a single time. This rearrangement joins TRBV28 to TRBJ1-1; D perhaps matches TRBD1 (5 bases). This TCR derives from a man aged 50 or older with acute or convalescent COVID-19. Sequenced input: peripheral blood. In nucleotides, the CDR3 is TGTGCCAGCAACCGACAGCCGATGAACACTGAAGCTTTCTTT. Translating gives CASNRQPMNTEAFF. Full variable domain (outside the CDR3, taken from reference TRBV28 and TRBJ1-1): DVKVTQSSRYLVKRTGEKVFLECVQDMDHENMFWYRQDPGLGLRLIYFSYDVKMKEKGDIPEGYSVSREKKERFSLILESASTNQTSMYLCASNRQPMNTEAFFGQGTRLTVV.